This T cell receptor (beta chain) was recovered during a study of T cell responses to AZD1222 COVID-19 vaccine (dated by TCRdb to about 2021). For the study in its entirety: AZD1222 recipients whose second dose came at about 4 weeks and those whose second dose came at about 12 weeks were combined into one group, since spike-specific TCR depth and breadth did not differ between the two schedules. Trial participants were enrolled by age into subgroups of 18-55, 56-69 and 70-plus years, and about 150, 27 and 61 TCR-sequenced participants, respectively, were included in these subgroups. TCR sequencing covered 233 trial participants: 200 to 220 given two doses of AZD1222 and about 26 given two doses of MenACWY control vaccine. General study outcomes and caveats: No day 14 peak-response samples were available, so repertoires were characterized only after the peak T cell response. Participants were mostly white British, with more females than males. The authors suggested clonal diversity may have been underestimated. After two AZD1222 doses, both the breadth and the depth of spike-specific TCRs were significantly higher than at day 0 and than in MenACWY recipients. Reportedly, close to half of the unique spike-specific TCRs recognized epitopes lying outside the regions that are mutated in the B.1.351 and B.1.1.7 variants. Conclusions about previously exposed vaccinees are limited, since just 5 to 7 AZD1222 recipients were seropositive for SARS-CoV-2 at baseline. In the small 56-69-year group, the increase in depth fell short of significance, most likely because of low power. Vaccine-associated CD4 TCRs spanned the whole spike protein, with dominant responses in regions 160-218 and 743-854.

The CDR3 regions of human TCRbeta chains were subjected to immunosequencing. In the source study's methods: TCRs in the repertoires were compared against a reference library of SARS-CoV-2-specific TCRs that had been generated with the MIRA antigen-specificity platform. Breadth meant the fraction of unique TCRs that were SARS-CoV-2-associated, whereas depth meant the fraction of total T cells that were SARS-CoV-2-associated. Using the MIRA data, every spike-specific TCR was mapped to the spike region that the TCR reacted to and assigned to either a CD4 or a CD8 class. Log10-transformed breadth and depth values were compared by one-way ANOVA with Sidak's multiple comparisons tests. TCRdb's version of the immuneACCESS table is confined to in-frame rearrangements and falls short of the full clone set. An unresolved V gene accounts for under half of the shortfall where checked; the remainder is of unknown origin. D and trimming come from the DNA, and the V and J calls and clone size come from that table. The table for this sample lists about 140,000 clones; 80% to 90% of them were counted only once. The ten largest clones add up to roughly 3% of the sample.

For this clone: What antigen it recognizes has not been identified. Base qualities are not at hand, and no much larger clone is one base apart.

Reading the label with the study, this specimen's time point is: baseline before first vaccination. The vaccinee samples were drawn from two UK trials, COV001 and COV002, one of which was a single-blind randomized controlled phase 2/3 trial testing AZD1222 (ChAdOx1 nCoV-19) in healthy adults. For TCRbeta chain sequencing, PBMC samples were collected from trial participants at day 0 and at day 28 after the second dose. The CDR3 goes from the cysteine to the phenylalanine over 15 residues. Of the read, only the CDR3 DNA is kept; its 45 bases are in frame from base 1. V loses 3 bases of germline sequence and J loses 4 bases, and the interval between the two ends is 15 bases. From the germline V gene, CDR1 is SGDLS and CDR2 is YYNGEE.

The material sequenced was peripheral blood, taken on day 0 of AZD1222 vaccination. The receptor chain draws on TRBV9 and TRBJ2-3; 6 matching bases give a weak D call of TRBD2. The receptor was isolated from an adult in good health. In nucleotides, the sequence is TGTGCCAGCAGCGGAGGGACTCAGGCCCCAGATACGCAGTATTTT. The resulting protein is CASSGGTQAPDTQYF.